What follows is one T cell receptor beta chain and its context. These data are taken from a study of blood T cell repertoires in COVID-19. Overall study context: From T cells, B-cell-depleted T cells, or PBMCs came the material, which was cDNA or gDNA.

In germline, CDR1 is KGHSH, CDR2 LQKENI. V lost 1 base and J 9 bases, leaving 12 bases between the germline ends. The CDR3 spans 13 residues. Authors' data handling: Estimates of nucleated cell counts were drawn from the amplification of reference gene primers. Generated by immunoSEQ multiplex PCR, the TCRdb table keeps only in-frame clones and is missing some. V, J and clone size derive from that table, while D and trimming were established from the DNA sequence. This table has about 150,000 clones, around 87% appearing once. The chain links TRBV18 to TRBJ1-1, with D perhaps matching TRBD1 (6 bases). The TCR sequence derives from a woman aged 55-70 years with active or convalescent COVID-19. The sample comprised peripheral blood. CDR3 protein: CASSPQVDRQAFF. CDR3 sequence (DNA): TGTGCCAGCTCACCACAAGTAGACAGGCAAGCTTTCTTT.